The present TCR beta chain was sequenced within a study of cytomegalovirus exposure and HLA in healthy donors. Study-wide results and limits: In the analysis, some V segments, TRBV6-2 and TRBV6-3 included, were excluded as indistinguishable. In a later analysis, parvovirus B19, influenza, CMV and Epstein-Barr virus appeared linked to several top co-occurrence clusters. The majority of CMV-associated TCR beta chains were reported as apparently HLA-restricted in a later analysis.

This clone was picked up one time. Its specificity is not known. Likely unrecorded immune exposures existed in these nominally healthy donors. The PCR made use of 60 Vbeta and 13 Jbeta primers. The data were produced by immunoSEQ multiplex PCR, yet TCRdb's version contains in-frame clones alone and is incomplete. The profile shows 130,000 to 150,000 clones, 82% of them singletons. Germline assignment: CDR1 SGHTA and CDR2 FQGNSA. V was trimmed by 1 base and J by 9 bases, leaving 6 bases between them. This CDR3 spans 12 amino acids. The sample was PBMCs. This TCR came from a man younger than 40 in good health and CMV-seropositive. V usage is TRBV7-2 and J usage is TRBJ2-2; D gene unclear. The CDR3, as DNA: TGTGCCAGCAGCTTAGTCAAGCGGGAGCTGTTTTTT. Translating it yields CASSLVKRELFF.